These T cell receptor beta chains were read from a single sample in a study of naive and memory T cell subsets. MiXCR was run by TCRdb on the UMI-ligation and nested PCR reads, yielding one entry per CDR3 protein. The sample consists of approximately 85,000 distinct CDR3 sequences, roughly 7% of them appearing once. What was sequenced was central memory CD4+ T cells from blood. These receptors were collected from a human donor in good health. Both conserved end residues are part of each CDR3. The D gene is left open where the match is weak. A clone size is listed for some rows: how often the clone was seen (once, few, many), or a class if it is expanded.

NA | TRBJ2-3 | TRBV27 | many | TGTGCCAGCAGTTTATTGGGGTTGGGGTACACAGATACGCAGTATTTT | CASSLLGLGYTDTQYF
TRBD2 | TRBJ2-2 | TRBV6-5 | NA | TGTGCCAGCAGTTACTCGAAATCGGCGGGAGATCGATCCGGGGAGCTGTTTTTT | CASSYSKSAGDRSGELFF
TRBD1 | TRBJ2-3 | TRBV12-3/TRBV12-4 | many | TGTGCCAGCAGTTTAGCGGGACAGGGATCAGATACGCAGTATTTT | CASSLAGQGSDTQYF
NA | TRBJ2-2 | TRBV12-3/TRBV12-4 | few | TGTGCCAGCAGTCAAGTTCACACCGGGGAGCTGTTTTTT | CASSQVHTGELFF
NA | TRBJ1-5 | TRBV20-1 | many | TGCAGTGCAACCATGGGGACTAGCAATCAGCCCCAGCATTTT | CSATMGTSNQPQHF
NA | TRBJ1-1 | TRBV20-1 | many | TGCAGTGCTAGAGTCCAGGGCGCGGACACTGAAGCTTTCTTT | CSARVQGADTEAFF
TRBD2 | TRBJ2-3 | TRBV20-1 | many | TGCAGTGCCGGACTAGAAGATACGCAGTATTTT | CSAGLEDTQYF
NA | TRBJ1-5 | TRBV20-1 | many | TGCAGTGCTAGCCCCGGATCTGGGTACGATCAGCCCCAGCATTTT | CSASPGSGYDQPQHF
NA | TRBJ1-4 | TRBV7-6 | many | TGTGCCAGCAGCCCGAGTAAGGGTGAAAAACTGTTTTTT | CASSPSKGEKLFF
NA | TRBJ2-7 | TRBV5-4 | NA | TGTGCCAGCACAACTACGACAGGAACGCGCGAGCAGTACTTC | CASTTTTGTREQYF
TRBD2 | TRBJ2-5 | TRBV5-1 | many | TGCGCCAGCAGCGGAACTAGCGGGATTATAGAGACCCAGTACTTC | CASSGTSGIIETQYF
NA | TRBJ1-1 | TRBV29-1 | many | TGCGCGGGGCAGCTATCGAACACTGAAGCTTTCTTT | CAGQLSNTEAFF
NA | TRBJ2-7 | TRBV5-1 | few | TGCGCCAGCAGCTTGCAGGGAAGCGGTAAGAACGAGCAGTACTTC | CASSLQGSGKNEQYF
TRBD2 | TRBJ2-7 | TRBV6-5 | many | TGTGCCAGCTTTGGGGGGGCCTACGAGCAGTACTTC | CASFGGAYEQYF
TRBD1 | TRBJ1-1 | TRBV7-2 | many | TGTGCCAGCAGCTTAGCGTCTAGGACAGGGGGCACTGAAGCTTTCTTT | CASSLASRTGGTEAFF
NA | TRBJ2-4 | TRBV10-3 | few | TGTGCCATCAGTGATGGTCCCTCCAACATTCAGTACTTC | CAISDGPSNIQYF
TRBD1 | TRBJ2-6 | TRBV27 | few | TGTGCCAGCAGTTCCCAGGGGGCTGGGGCCAACGTCCTGACTTTC | CASSSQGAGANVLTF
NA | TRBJ1-6 | TRBV27 | NA | TGTGCCAGCAGTTATAGGTCGCTTTCACCCCTCCACTTT | CASSYRSLSPLHF
NA | TRBJ1-5 | TRBV12-3/TRBV12-4 | many | TGTGCCAGCAGTTACACCAGGGGAAGCAATCAGCCCCAGCATTTT | CASSYTRGSNQPQHF
NA | TRBJ1-3 | TRBV4-3 | many | TGCGCCAGCAGCCGAGCGGGGGCGGTAGGAAACACCATATATTTT | CASSRAGAVGNTIYF
NA | TRBJ1-2 | TRBV5-1 | NA | TGCGCCAGCAGCTCGGGACATACGTCTAACTATGGCTACACCTTC | CASSSGHTSNYGYTF
NA | TRBJ1-1 | TRBV14 | many | TGTGCCAGCAGCCGAGGCTTTATCACTGAAGCTTTCTTT | CASSRGFITEAFF
NA | TRBJ1-5 | TRBV2 | many | TGTGCCAGCAGCGGCTACTCGGTCTTCTTCAATCAGCCCCAGCATTTT | CASSGYSVFFNQPQHF
NA | TRBJ1-3 | TRBV19 | NA | TGTGCCAGTAGTGGGGACACCATATATTTT | CASSGDTIYF
NA | TRBJ1-6 | TRBV20-1 | many | TGCAGTGCTAGCCTAAAGGGGAGTGCGAATTCACCCCTCCACTTT | CSASLKGSANSPLHF
TRBD2 | TRBJ2-7 | TRBV7-3 | NA | TGTGCCAGCAGCCGGATAGCGGGATTAGAGGAGCAGTACTTC | CASSRIAGLEEQYF
NA | TRBJ2-7 | TRBV5-1 | few | TGCGCCAGCAGCCCTCTTGAGGAAGTCCTCTACGAGCAGTACTTC | CASSPLEEVLYEQYF
NA | TRBJ2-1 | TRBV11-3 | many | TGTGCCAGCAGCCCCCCTGGTGATGAGCAGTTCTTC | CASSPPGDEQFF
NA | TRBJ1-2 | TRBV14 | many | TGTGCCAGCAGCCAAGATCTTCTTAAGGATGGCTACACCTTC | CASSQDLLKDGYTF
NA | TRBJ2-1 | TRBV7-9 | many | TGTGCCAGCAGCCTGATCACCCTCAATGAGCAGTTCTTC | CASSLITLNEQFF
NA | TRBJ2-1 | TRBV7-2 | many | TGTGCCAGCAGCTTAGCGGGAGCGAATGAGCAGTTCTTC | CASSLAGANEQFF
NA | TRBJ1-2 | TRBV2 | few | TGTGCCAGCAGGTCTGGGAAGTATCGGACCTTC | CASRSGKYRTF
NA | TRBJ2-7 | TRBV21-1 | few | TGTGCCAGCAGCAAAGGGGGTAGGGACGGGGACTACGAGCAGTACTTC | CASSKGGRDGDYEQYF
NA | TRBJ2-5 | TRBV10-3 | few | TGTGCCATCAGTGAGGTCGGCATTGGAGAGACCCAGTACTTC | CAISEVGIGETQYF
NA | TRBJ1-1 | TRBV11-3 | few | TGTGCCAGCAGCTGGCAGGGCGGGGACACTGAAGCTTTCTTT | CASSWQGGDTEAFF
TRBD2 | TRBJ2-1 | TRBV29-1 | NA | TGCAGCGTTGAGAGCGCTAGCGGGCACACCAATGAGCAGTTCTTC | CSVESASGHTNEQFF
NA | TRBJ1-1 | TRBV7-2 | many | TGTGCCAGCAGCACGAGACAGGCTGATGAAGCTTTCTTT | CASSTRQADEAFF
NA | TRBJ2-7 | TRBV2 | few | TGTGCCAGTACGACACACCCCTACGAGCAGTACTTC | CASTTHPYEQYF
TRBD1 | TRBJ1-2 | TRBV4-3 | NA | TGCGCCAGCAGCCAAGCCGGGACAGGAGCTAACTATGGCTACACCTTC | CASSQAGTGANYGYTF
NA | TRBJ2-3 | TRBV5-4 | NA | TGTGCCAGCAGCTTGGCCGGGCGGAAAGGAGGATCAGATACGCAGTATTTT | CASSLAGRKGGSDTQYF
NA | TRBJ1-1 | TRBV6-2/TRBV6-3 | few | TGTGCCAGCAGTTACTATCGTACTGAAGCTTTCTTT | CASSYYRTEAFF
TRBD2 | TRBJ2-3 | TRBV14 | few | TGTGCCAGCAGCCAGCTAGCGGGGGTTTCAGATACGCAGTATTTT | CASSQLAGVSDTQYF
NA | TRBJ1-1 | TRBV20-1 | many | TGCAGTGCTAGAGATCGGGTTTGGGTTGGGACGAGGGGAACTGAAGCTTTCTTT | CSARDRVWVGTRGTEAFF
NA | TRBJ1-6 | TRBV12-3/TRBV12-4 | many | TGTGCCAGCAGTCAGCAGGTTGGGAATTCACCCCTCCACTTT | CASSQQVGNSPLHF
TRBD2 | TRBJ2-3 | TRBV7-8 | many | TGTGCCAGCAGCCTGAGACTAGCGGGATACACAGATACGCAGTATTTT | CASSLRLAGYTDTQYF
TRBD2 | TRBJ2-2 | TRBV7-9 | NA | TGTGCCGGCAGCTTACAAGCGGGAGGGGCCGGGGAGCTGTTTTTT | CAGSLQAGGAGELFF
TRBD1 | TRBJ1-1 | TRBV7-2 | many | TGTGCCAGCAGCTTAGGGGGGACAGGGCTCACTGAAGCTTTCTTT | CASSLGGTGLTEAFF
NA | TRBJ1-1 | TRBV20-1 | NA | TGCAGTGCCCCGCAGTACCGAGGTAAGAACACTGAAGCTTTCTTT | CSAPQYRGKNTEAFF
TRBD1 | TRBJ2-4 | TRBV10-3 | NA | TGTGCCATCAGCGCTCAGGGGGAAAACATTCAGTACTTC | CAISAQGENIQYF
TRBD2 | TRBJ2-7 | TRBV11-2 | few | TGTGCCAGCAGCCCGTCCGGGACTAGCGGGAGATACGAGCAGTACTTC | CASSPSGTSGRYEQYF
TRBD2 | TRBJ2-3 | TRBV19 | NA | TGTGCCAGTACGACTAGCGCTGCCACAGATACGCAGTATTTT | CASTTSAATDTQYF
NA | TRBJ2-1 | TRBV19 | many | TGTGCCAGTAGTATTAGCCGAGACGGACCTAGGGATGAGCAGTTCTTC | CASSISRDGPRDEQFF
NA | TRBJ2-1 | TRBV7-2 | NA | TGTGCCAGCAGCTTAGTCGAGACTAGGCCGTTCTTC | CASSLVETRPFF
NA | TRBJ1-6 | TRBV11-2 | few | TGTGCCAGCAGCTTAGTGCGACACTACAATTCACCCCTCCACTTT | CASSLVRHYNSPLHF
NA | TRBJ1-1 | TRBV18 | many | TGTGCCAGCTCCCTTAAAAGCATGAACACTGAAGCTTTCTTT | CASSLKSMNTEAFF
NA | TRBJ1-3 | TRBV11-2 | many | TGTGCCAGCAGCTCCGACACCGGACCTGGAAACACCATATATTTT | CASSSDTGPGNTIYF
TRBD2 | TRBJ2-1 | TRBV5-1 | NA | TGCGCCAGCAGCTCCGGGACTAGTGGGTATGCCTACAATGAGCAGTTCTTC | CASSSGTSGYAYNEQFF
NA | TRBJ1-1 | TRBV6-2/TRBV6-3 | few | TGTGCCAGCACCCCAGACAGGCGGACTGAAGCTTTCTTT | CASTPDRRTEAFF
NA | TRBJ1-1 | TRBV18 | few | TGTGCCAGCTCACCAAAAGGGGGTTACACTGAAGCTTTCTTT | CASSPKGGYTEAFF
TRBD2 | TRBJ2-2 | TRBV30 | NA | TGTGCCTGGAGTGGAGCGGGATGGGAGGGGGAGCTGTTTTTT | CAWSGAGWEGELFF